This T cell receptor (beta chain) was profiled in a study of identical twins. Study-wide results and limits: The conclusions drew on cross-sectional statistical analysis instead of tracking the same donors. Carriage of fewer insertions was seen in abundant cord blood beta clonotypes, whereas memory repertoires showed none. Beta out-of-frame sequences displayed a weaker excess of sharing between twins.

TCRdb recomputed calls from the 5' RACE reads with MiXCR, one row per CDR3 protein. The sample lists fewer than 450,000 distinct CDR3 sequences, about 10% seen once, with approximately 8.9% in the top ten. Of note for this clonotype: Its target is not known.

V was trimmed by 5 bases and J by 5 bases, leaving 11 bases between them. Germline assignment: CDR1 SGHAT and CDR2 FQNNGV. The CDR3 spans 13 residues. This clonotype was obtained from a woman in her fifties or sixties in good health. The chain combines TRBV11-2 with TRBJ2-3; maybe TRBD2 (6 bases). Input material: naive T cells sorted from blood. The CDR3 coding sequence is TGTGCCAGCAGCGCCTGGGGGGTAGATACGCAGTATTTT. It yields the protein CASSAWGVDTQYF.